Shown below are 5 T cell receptor beta chains from a single sample sequenced in a study of neurological immune-mediated disorders. Each CDR3 protein gets one entry after TCRdb re-called the 5' RACE reads with MiXCR. The table records 25,000 to 30,000 distinct CDR3 sequences, around 25% of them present only once. The sequencing input was CD4+ T cells from blood. Receptors were obtained from a man between 45 and 60 years old with HTLV-1-associated myelopathy (HAM/TSP).

This clonotype turned up a few times. DNA of the CDR3: TGTGCCAGCAGCCTTCGGACTAGCGGGGCCCGGGGTGAGCAGTTCTTC. This sequence encodes CASSLRTSGARGEQFF. The chain couples TRBV7-6 to TRBJ2-1; 12 nucleotides match TRBD2. Losses at the gene ends were 5 bases for V and 9 bases for J; bases not matched to a gene: 11. This CDR3 is built from 16 residues. Germline-derived CDR1 and CDR2 are SGHVS and FNYEAQ.

This clonotype was picked up many times. The chain recombines TRBV6-5 with TRBJ1-2; 8 bases map to TRBD1. CDR3 length equals 18 residues. The V gene's germline CDR1 is MNHEY and CDR2 SVGAGI. V shed 4 bases, J shed 0 bases, and the junction held 13 bases outside the gene matches. The DNA of the CDR3 is TGTGCCAGCAGTTCGACAGGGGCAATGCGCAGTCCTAACTATGGCTACACCTTC. Protein: CASSSTGAMRSPNYGYTF.

The gene calls are TRBV19 and TRBJ1-1, with 8 bases that match TRBD1. The CDR3 spans 16 residues. Germline-derived CDR1 and CDR2 are LNHDA and SQIVND (reference sequence). The V segment lost 1 base and the J segment 1 base; nucleotides outside the gene matches: 5. The CDR3 region is CASSIGGTGKNTEAFF. The CDR3 region has the DNA TGTGCCAGTAGTATAGGAGGGACAGGAAAGAACACTGAAGCTTTCTTT.

The chain combines TRBV12-3 or TRBV12-4 with TRBJ1-2; D remains unclear. The CDR3 has 12 residues. The V end was cut by 3 bases, the J end by 4 bases, with 6 bases between. The CDR3 region is CASSFGSYGYTF. CDR3 sequence (DNA): TGTGCCAGCAGTTTTGGGTCCTATGGCTACACCTTC.

The chain joins TRBV10-3 to TRBJ1-2; D gene uncertain. Trimming cost V 3 bases and J 5 bases, with 7 bases left between them. There are 12 residues in the CDR3. The V gene's germline CDR1 is ENHRY and CDR2 SYGVKD. CDR3 residues: CAISEDVYGYTF. The CDR3 nucleotides are TGTGCCATCAGTGAAGACGTTTATGGCTACACCTTC.